This TCR beta chain was recovered during a study of control samples from healthy donors and cancer patients (dated by TCRdb to 2019 to 2021). Concerning this clone itself: Its recognized antigen is unknown. No base-level quality is on record; no much larger clone is a single base apart.

The library was prepared using the immunoSEQ multiplex PCR assay. The table comes from immuneACCESS by way of TCRdb, which keeps in-frame sequences with V and J called. Part of the clones is missing from these tables; in studies checked, under half for an unresolved V gene and the rest for unknown reasons. This sample has about 130,000 clones in its table, and more than 75% of those were observed once. The ten largest clones capture around 1.8% of the sample. This clonotype was sampled from a man aged 18 to 30 in good health. Specimen: blood.

The DNA sequence is TGTGCCAGCAGCCACTGGGGGGGGAACACTGAAGCTTTCTTT. Translated, it gives CASSHWGGNTEAFF. Recombination joined TRBV3-1 (or the pseudogene TRBV3-2) with TRBJ1-1, with TRBD1 tentatively as D gene (5 bases match). From its cysteine to its phenylalanine, the CDR3 spans 14 amino acids. Only CDR3 DNA is held: 42 bases, read in frame from base 1. Taken from the germline V gene (reference sequence), the CDR1 and CDR2 loops are LGHDT and YNNKEL. Between the V and J ends, shortened by 3 bases and 1 base respectively, the junction contains 9 bases.